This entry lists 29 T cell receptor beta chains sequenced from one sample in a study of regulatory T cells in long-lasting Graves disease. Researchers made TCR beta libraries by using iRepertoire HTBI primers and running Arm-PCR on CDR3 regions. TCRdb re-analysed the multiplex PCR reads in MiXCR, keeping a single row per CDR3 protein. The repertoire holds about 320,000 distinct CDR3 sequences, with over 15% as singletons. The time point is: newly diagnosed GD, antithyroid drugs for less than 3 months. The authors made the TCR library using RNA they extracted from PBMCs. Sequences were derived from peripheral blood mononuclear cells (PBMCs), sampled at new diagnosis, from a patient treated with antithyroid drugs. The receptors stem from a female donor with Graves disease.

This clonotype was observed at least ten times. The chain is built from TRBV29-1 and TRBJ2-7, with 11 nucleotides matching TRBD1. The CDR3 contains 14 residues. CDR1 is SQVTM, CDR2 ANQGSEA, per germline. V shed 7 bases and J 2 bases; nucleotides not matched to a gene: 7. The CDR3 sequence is CSDPPGQGAYEQYF. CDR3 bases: TGCAGCGACCCTCCGGGACAGGGGGCCTACGAGCAGTACTTC.

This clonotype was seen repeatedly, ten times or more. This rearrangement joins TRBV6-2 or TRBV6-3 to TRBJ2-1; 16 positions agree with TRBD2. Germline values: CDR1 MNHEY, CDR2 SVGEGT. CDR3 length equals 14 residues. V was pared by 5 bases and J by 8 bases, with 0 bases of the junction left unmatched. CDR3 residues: CASSGTSGRDEQFF. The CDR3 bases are TGTGCCAGCAGTGGGACTAGCGGGAGGGATGAGCAGTTCTTC.

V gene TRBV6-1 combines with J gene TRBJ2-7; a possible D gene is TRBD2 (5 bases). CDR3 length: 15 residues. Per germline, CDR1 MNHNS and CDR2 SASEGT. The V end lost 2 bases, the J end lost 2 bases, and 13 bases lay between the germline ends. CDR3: CASSESGGRPYEQYF. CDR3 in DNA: TGTGCCAGCAGTGAAAGCGGCGGCAGACCCTACGAGCAGTACTTC.

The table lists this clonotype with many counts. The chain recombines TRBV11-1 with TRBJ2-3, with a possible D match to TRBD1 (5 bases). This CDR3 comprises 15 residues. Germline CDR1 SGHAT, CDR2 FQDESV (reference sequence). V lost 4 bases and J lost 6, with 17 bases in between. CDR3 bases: TGTGCCAGCAGCTCACGCCCAGGGAAGGGGGATACGCAGTATTTT. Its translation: CASSSRPGKGDTQYF.

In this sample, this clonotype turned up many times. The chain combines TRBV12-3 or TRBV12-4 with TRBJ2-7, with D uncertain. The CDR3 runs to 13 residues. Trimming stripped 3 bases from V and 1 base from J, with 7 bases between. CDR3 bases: TGTGCCAGCAGTTTCCCAGGATCCTACGAGCAGTACTTC. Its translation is CASSFPGSYEQYF.

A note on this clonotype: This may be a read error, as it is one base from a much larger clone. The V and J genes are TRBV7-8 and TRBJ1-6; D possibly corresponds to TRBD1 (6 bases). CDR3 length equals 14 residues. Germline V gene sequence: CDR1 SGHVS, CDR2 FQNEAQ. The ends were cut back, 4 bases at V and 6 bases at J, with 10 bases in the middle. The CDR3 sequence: CASSSGQINSPLHF. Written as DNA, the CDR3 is TGTGCCAGCAGCTCAGGACAGATTAATTCACCCCTCCACTTT.

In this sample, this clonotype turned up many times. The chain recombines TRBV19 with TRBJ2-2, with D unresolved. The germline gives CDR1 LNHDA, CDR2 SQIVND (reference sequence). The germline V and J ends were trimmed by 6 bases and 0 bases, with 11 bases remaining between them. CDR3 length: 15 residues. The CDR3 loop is CASSGRSSNTGELFF. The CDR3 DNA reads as TGTGCCAGTAGCGGGCGCTCCTCGAACACCGGGGAGCTGTTTTTT.

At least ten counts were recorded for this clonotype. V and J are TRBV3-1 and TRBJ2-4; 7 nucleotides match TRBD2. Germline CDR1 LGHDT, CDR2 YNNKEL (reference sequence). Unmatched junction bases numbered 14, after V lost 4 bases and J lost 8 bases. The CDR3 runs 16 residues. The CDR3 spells CASSPLGPGGSDIQYF. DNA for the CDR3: TGTGCCAGCAGCCCCCTTGGTCCGGGAGGTTCGGACATTCAGTACTTC.

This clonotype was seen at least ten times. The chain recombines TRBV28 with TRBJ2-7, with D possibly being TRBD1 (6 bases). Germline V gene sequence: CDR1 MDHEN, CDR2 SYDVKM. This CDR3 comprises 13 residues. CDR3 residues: CALQGPSSYEQYF. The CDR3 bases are TGTGCTCTACAGGGCCCAAGCTCCTACGAGCAGTACTTC.

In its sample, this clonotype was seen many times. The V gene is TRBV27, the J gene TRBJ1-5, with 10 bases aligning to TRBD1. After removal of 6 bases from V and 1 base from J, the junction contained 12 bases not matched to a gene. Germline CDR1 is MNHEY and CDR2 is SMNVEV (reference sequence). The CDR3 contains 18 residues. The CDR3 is CASSPGTGAFGSNQPQHF. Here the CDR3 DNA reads TGTGCCAGCAGCCCCGGGACAGGGGCTTTTGGAAGCAATCAGCCCCAGCATTTT.

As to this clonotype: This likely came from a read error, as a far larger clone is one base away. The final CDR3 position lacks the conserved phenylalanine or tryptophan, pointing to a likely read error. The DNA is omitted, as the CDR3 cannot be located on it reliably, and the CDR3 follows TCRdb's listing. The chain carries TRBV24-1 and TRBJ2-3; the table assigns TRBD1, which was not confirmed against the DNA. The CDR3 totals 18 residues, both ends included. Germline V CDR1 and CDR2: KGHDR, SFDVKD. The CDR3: CATSDFQGTGGPPDEQFL.

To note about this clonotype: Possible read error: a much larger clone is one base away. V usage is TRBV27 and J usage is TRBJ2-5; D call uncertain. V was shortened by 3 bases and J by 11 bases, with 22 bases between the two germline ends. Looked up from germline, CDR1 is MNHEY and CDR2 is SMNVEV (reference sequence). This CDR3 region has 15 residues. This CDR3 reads CASSLGLVVPNEQYF. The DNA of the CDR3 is TGTGCCAGCAGTTTGGGCCTAGTCGTTCCCAATGAGCAGTACTTC.

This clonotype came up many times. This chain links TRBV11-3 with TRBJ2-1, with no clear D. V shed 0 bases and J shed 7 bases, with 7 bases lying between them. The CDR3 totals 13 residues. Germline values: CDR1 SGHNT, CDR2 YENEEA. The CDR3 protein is CASSLERLNEQFF. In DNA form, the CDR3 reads TGTGCCAGCAGCTTAGAGCGCCTTAATGAGCAGTTCTTC.

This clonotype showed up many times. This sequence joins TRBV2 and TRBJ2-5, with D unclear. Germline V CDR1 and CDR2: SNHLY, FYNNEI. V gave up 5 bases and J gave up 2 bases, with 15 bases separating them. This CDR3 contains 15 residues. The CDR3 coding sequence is TGTGCCAGCAGTCTGACTCAGTGGGCTCAAGAGACCCAGTACTTC. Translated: CASSLTQWAQETQYF.

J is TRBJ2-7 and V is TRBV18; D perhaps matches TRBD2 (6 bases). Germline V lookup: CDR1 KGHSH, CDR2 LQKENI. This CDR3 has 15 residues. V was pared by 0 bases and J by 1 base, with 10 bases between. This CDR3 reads CASSPPRDPSYEQYF. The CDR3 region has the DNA TGTGCCAGCTCACCACCGCGGGACCCTTCCTACGAGCAGTACTTC.

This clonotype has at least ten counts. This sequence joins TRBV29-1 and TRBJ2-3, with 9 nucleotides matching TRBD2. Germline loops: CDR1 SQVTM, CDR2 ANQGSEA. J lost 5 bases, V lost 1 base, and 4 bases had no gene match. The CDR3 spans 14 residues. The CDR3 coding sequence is TGCAGCGTTGAAGCTAGCGGGAATCTAGATACGCAGTATTTT. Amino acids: CSVEASGNLDTQYF.

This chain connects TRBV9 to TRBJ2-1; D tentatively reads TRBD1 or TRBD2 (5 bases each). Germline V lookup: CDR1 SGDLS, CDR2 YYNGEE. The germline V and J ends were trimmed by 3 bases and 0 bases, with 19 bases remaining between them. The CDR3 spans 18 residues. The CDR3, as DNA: TGTGCCAGCAGCGCCCCCGGGGCAGGGCCCAGCTCCTACAATGAGCAGTTCTTC. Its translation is CASSAPGAGPSSYNEQFF. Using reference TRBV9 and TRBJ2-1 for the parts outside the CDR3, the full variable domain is DSGVTQTPKHLITATGQRVTLRCSPRSGDLSVYWYQQSLDQGLQFLIQYYNGEERAKGNILERFSAQQFPDLHSELNLSSLELGDSALYFCASSAPGAGPSSYNEQFFGPGTRLTVL.

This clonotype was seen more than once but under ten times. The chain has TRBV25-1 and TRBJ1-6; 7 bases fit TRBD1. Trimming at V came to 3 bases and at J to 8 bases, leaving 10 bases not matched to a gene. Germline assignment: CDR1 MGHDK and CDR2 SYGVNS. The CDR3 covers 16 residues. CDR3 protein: CASSDVRAGGYSPLHF. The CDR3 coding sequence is TGTGCCAGCAGTGACGTTCGGGCAGGGGGTTATTCACCCCTCCACTTT.

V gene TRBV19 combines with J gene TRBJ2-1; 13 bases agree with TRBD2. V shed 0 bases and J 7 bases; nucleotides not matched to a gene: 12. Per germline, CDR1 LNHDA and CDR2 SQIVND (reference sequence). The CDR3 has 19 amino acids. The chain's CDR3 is CASSIDRTSGRADFNEQFF. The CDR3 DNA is TGTGCCAGTAGTATAGATCGAACTAGCGGGAGGGCCGATTTTAATGAGCAGTTCTTC.

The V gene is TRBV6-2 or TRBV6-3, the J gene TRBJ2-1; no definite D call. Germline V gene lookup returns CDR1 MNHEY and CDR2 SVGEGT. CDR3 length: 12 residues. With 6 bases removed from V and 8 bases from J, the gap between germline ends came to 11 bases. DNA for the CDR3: TGTGCCAGCAGGAAACCCGGCGATGAGCAGTTCTTC. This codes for CASRKPGDEQFF.

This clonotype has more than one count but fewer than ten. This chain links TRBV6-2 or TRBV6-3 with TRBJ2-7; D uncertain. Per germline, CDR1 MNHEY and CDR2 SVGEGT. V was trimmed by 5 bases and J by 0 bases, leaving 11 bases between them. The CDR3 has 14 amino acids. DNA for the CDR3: TGTGCCAGCAGTGAAGGGCACAGCTCCTACGAGCAGTACTTC. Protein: CASSEGHSSYEQYF.

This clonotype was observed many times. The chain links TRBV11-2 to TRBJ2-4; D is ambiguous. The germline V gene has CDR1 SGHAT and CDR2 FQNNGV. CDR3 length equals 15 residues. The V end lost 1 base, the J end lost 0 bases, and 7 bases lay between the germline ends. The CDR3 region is CASSLAVLAKNIQYF. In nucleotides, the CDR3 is TGTGCCAGCAGCTTAGCGGTCCTAGCCAAAAACATTCAGTACTTC. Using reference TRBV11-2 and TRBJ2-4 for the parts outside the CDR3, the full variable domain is EAGVAQSPRYKIIEKRQSVAFWCNPISGHATLYWYQQILGQGPKLLIQFQNNGVVDDSQLPKDRFSAERLKGVDSTLKIQPAKLEDSAVYLCASSLAVLAKNIQYFGAGTRLSVL.

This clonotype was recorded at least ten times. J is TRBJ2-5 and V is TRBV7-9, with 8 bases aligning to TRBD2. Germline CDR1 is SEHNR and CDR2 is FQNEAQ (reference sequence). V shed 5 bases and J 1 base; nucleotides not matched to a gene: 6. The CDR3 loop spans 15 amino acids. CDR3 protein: CASSLGTRAQETQYF. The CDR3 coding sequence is TGTGCCAGCAGCCTCGGGACTAGAGCCCAAGAGACCCAGTACTTC.

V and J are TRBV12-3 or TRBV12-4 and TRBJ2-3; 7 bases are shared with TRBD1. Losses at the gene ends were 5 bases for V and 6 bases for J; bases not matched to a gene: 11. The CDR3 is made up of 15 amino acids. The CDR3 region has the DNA TGTGCCAGCAGTCGGGACAGCCCACGTTCGGATACGCAGTATTTT. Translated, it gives CASSRDSPRSDTQYF.

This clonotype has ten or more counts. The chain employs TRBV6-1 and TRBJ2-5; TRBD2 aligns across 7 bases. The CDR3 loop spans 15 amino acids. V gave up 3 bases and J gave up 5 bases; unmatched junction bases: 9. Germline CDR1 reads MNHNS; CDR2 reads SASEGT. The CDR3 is CASSDRSREWETQYF. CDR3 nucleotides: TGTGCCAGCAGTGACAGGTCGCGGGAGTGGGAGACCCAGTACTTC.

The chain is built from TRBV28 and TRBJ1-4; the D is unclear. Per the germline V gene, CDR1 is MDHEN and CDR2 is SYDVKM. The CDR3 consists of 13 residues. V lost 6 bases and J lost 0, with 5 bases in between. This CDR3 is CASRISTNEKLFF. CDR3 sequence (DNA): TGTGCCAGCAGAATATCAACTAATGAAAAACTGTTTTTT.

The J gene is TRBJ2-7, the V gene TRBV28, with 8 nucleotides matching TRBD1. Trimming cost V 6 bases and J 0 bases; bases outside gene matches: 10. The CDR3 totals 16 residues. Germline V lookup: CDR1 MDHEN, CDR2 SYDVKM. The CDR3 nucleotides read TGTGCCAGCAGGGGAGAAGGACAGGGAACCTCCTACGAGCAGTACTTC. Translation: CASRGEGQGTSYEQYF.

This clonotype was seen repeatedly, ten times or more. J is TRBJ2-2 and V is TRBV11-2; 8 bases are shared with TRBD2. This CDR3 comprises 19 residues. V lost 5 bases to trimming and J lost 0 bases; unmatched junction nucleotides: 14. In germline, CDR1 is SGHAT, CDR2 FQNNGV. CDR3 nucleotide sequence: TGTGCCAGCAGCCAAGGAAGCGGGGGCCTTTTCGCGAACACCGGGGAGCTGTTTTTT. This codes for CASSQGSGGLFANTGELFF.

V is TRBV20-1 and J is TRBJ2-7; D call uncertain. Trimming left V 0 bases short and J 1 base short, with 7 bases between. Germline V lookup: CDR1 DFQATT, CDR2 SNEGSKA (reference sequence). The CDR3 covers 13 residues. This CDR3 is CSARESGSYEQYF. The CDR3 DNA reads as TGCAGTGCTAGAGAATCAGGTTCCTACGAGCAGTACTTC.